This TCR beta chain was documented in a study of beta chain features in type 1 diabetes. Study results and limitations: Type 1 diabetes patients showed fewer insertions and more deletions at VDJ junctions. There was a moderate but significant shortening of TCRB CDR3s in all four CD4+ subsets of Type 1 diabetes patients.

CD45RO/CCR7/CD25/CD127/CD95/CD27 separated CD4+ naive, central memory, regulatory and stem cell-like memory cells by sorting. Since all of the isolated RNA was reverse transcribed, expressed TCRB transcripts were what got sequenced. Produced via immunoSEQ multiplex PCR; TCRdb's table is partial and in-frame only. The table lists about 700,000 clones, around an eighth of them singletons. From germline, CDR1 is GTSNPN and CDR2 SVGIG (reference sequence). V was pared by 4 bases and J by 3 bases, with 4 bases between. This CDR3 has 11 residues. There are a few counts of this clone. Its cognate antigen is unknown.

The sequence came from a man between 18 and 35 years old with type 1 diabetes. The chain carries TRBV30 and TRBJ2-1, with D uncertain. The specimen sequenced was naive CD4+ T cells from blood. The CDR3 DNA reads TGTGCCTGGACGGACTACAATGAGCAGTTCTTC. Residues: CAWTDYNEQFF.